This T cell receptor (beta chain) derives from a study of blood T cell repertoires in COVID-19. Across the whole study: The analysed material was cDNA or gDNA that came from T cells, B-cell-depleted T cells, or PBMCs.

Here immunoSEQ multiplex PCR was the method, and the copy in TCRdb shows in-frame clones only, minus some. The sample contains roughly 350,000 clones, more than 75% of which appear only once. The TCR sequence derives from a woman aged 18-29 years who had recovered from COVID-19. The sample consisted of peripheral blood.

The CDR3 loop is CASSSRGVTSGEAKNIQYF. CDR3 sequence (DNA): TGTGCCAGTAGTTCCCGGGGGGTGACTAGCGGGGAAGCCAAAAACATTCAGTACTTC. The V gene is TRBV19, the J gene TRBJ2-4, with TRBD2 matching 11 bases. There are 19 residues in the CDR3. V dropped 5 bases and J dropped 0; count of bases not matched to a gene: 12. Germline CDR1 and CDR2: LNHDA and SQIVND (reference sequence).